This T cell receptor beta chain was profiled in a study of CD8+CD57+ T cells in acquired aplastic anemia. Study-level information: DNA recovered from sorted CD4+ and CD8+ cells had a mean of approximately 3 ug. General observations from the study: About 29 sequences, all CD8+ CDR3, were shared between patients and controls.

There are many counts of this clonotype. What it binds is unknown. The study profiled TCR beta VDJ and CDR3 using genomic DNA as template. TCRdb re-called the reads through MiXCR, storing one row per CDR3 protein. The sample has 450,000 to 550,000 distinct CDR3 sequences; less than 35% are singletons. Only patients with CD8+CD57+ cell expansion on flow cytometry were chosen for sequencing. Receipt of therapy had not occurred in any patient by the time of blood sampling. The CDR3 runs to 14 residues. V was pared by 4 bases and J by 7 bases, with 8 bases of the junction left unmatched. CDR1 and CDR2 (germline): PRHDT, FYEKMQ (reference sequence).

The clonotype was recovered from a human donor with aplastic anemia. The V and J genes are TRBV13 and TRBJ2-7; 9 bases are shared with TRBD2. What was sequenced was sorted CD4+, CD8+, or CD8+CD57+ T cells (not recorded which) from PBMCs. CDR3 in amino acids: CASSYRTSEGEQYF. CDR3 bases: TGTGCCAGCAGCTACAGGACTAGCGAGGGTGAGCAGTACTTC.